A single sample is the source of the 29 T cell receptor beta chains below, sequenced in a study of T cells after posttransplantation cyclophosphamide. The table came from immunoSEQ multiplex PCR; TCRdb's copy has only in-frame clones and leaves some out. The sample counts around 10,000 clones, none seen once; the ten largest own approximately 15%. Treatment was busulfan-fludarabine conditioning, a marrow graft, and cyclophosphamide on days +3 and +4. The sample was PBMCs, taken after allogeneic stem cell transplant with posttransplant cyclophosphamide. Every receptor here comes from a female patient aged 40 to 50 who received an allogeneic stem cell transplant from a related donor, was CMV-positive, and had no GVHD. Some of the T cells may derive from the graft donor.

This clone was seen ten or more times. The chain recombines TRBV11-3 with TRBJ2-3; the D gene is possibly TRBD2 (6 bases). The CDR3 spans 17 residues. V was pared by 5 bases and J by 4 bases, with 22 bases between. CDR1 is SGHNT and CDR2 is YENEEA in the germline V gene. DNA of the CDR3: TGTGCCAGCAGCCGCGGTGGGGGAGGAGTAACGCCAGATACGCAGTATTTT. Encoded protein: CASSRGGGGVTPDTQYF. Looking up the rest from reference TRBV11-3 and TRBJ2-3 gives the full variable domain: EAGVVQSPRYKIIEKKQPVAFWCNPISGHNTLYWYLQNLGQGPELLIRYENEEAVDDSQLPKDRFSAERLKGVDSTLKIQPAELGDSAVYLCASSRGGGGVTPDTQYFGPGTRLTVL.

There are many counts of this clone. The chain couples TRBV9 to TRBJ1-4; D may be TRBD1 (5 bases). Trimming pared 3 bases from V and 0 bases from J, leaving 15 bases between. Germline V gene data show CDR1 as SGDLS and CDR2 as YYNGEE. This CDR3 has 17 residues. CDR3 region: CASSERTGVATNEKLFF. In DNA form, the CDR3 reads TGTGCCAGCAGCGAACGTACAGGAGTTGCAACTAATGAAAAACTGTTTTTT.

The table lists this clone with many counts. The rearrangement joins TRBV5-1 to TRBJ2-7, with D possibly matching TRBD2 (6 bases). The V end lost 7 bases, the J end lost 2 bases, and 19 bases lay between the germline ends. This CDR3 region has 15 residues. The germline CDR1 and CDR2 sequences are SGHRS and YFSETQ. CDR3 sequence reads: CASGLRDSLTYEQYF. The CDR3 DNA is TGCGCCAGCGGGCTACGGGACTCCTTAACCTACGAGCAGTACTTC.

The sample holds many counts of this clone. The chain joins TRBV5-6 to TRBJ2-7, with a weak D call TRBD1 (6 bases). V shed 4 bases and J shed 1 base, with 12 bases lying between them. The V gene's germline CDR1 is SGHDT and CDR2 YYEEEE. The CDR3 sequence is 14 residues long. The CDR3 loop reads CASSALQGSYEQYF. In DNA, the CDR3 is TGTGCCAGCAGCGCTCTACAGGGATCCTACGAGCAGTACTTC. Drawing the rest from reference TRBV5-6 and TRBJ2-7, the complete variable domain is DAGVTQSPTHLIKTRGQQVTLRCSPKSGHDTVSWYQQALGQGPQFIFQYYEEEERQRGNFPDRFSGHQFPNYSSELNVNALLLGDSALYLCASSALQGSYEQYFGPGTRLTVT.

In its sample, this clone was seen a few times. The gene calls are TRBV21-1 and TRBJ2-5; no DNA check was done on the table's D call, TRBD1. TRBV21-1 is classified as a pseudogene. The CDR3 is 17 residues long. The CDR3 reads CASSIRGTRQGSETQYF. The DNA for the CDR3 is TGTGCCAGCAGCATCAGGGGTACCAGACAGGGGTCGGAGACCCAGTACTTC.

This clone was detected many times. This chain links TRBV4-1 with TRBJ1-2; a weak D match, TRBD1 (6 bases). V was shortened by 4 bases and J by 3 bases, with 12 bases between the two germline ends. Germline CDR1 is MGHRA and CDR2 is YSYEKL. This CDR3 comprises 14 residues. The CDR3 loop is CASSPRTDYYGYTF. Here the CDR3 DNA reads TGCGCCAGCAGCCCCCGGACAGATTACTATGGCTACACCTTC.

This clone was observed many times. V gene TRBV5-1 combines with J gene TRBJ2-5; D unclear. V lost 3 bases to trimming and J lost 7 bases, with 7 bases between them. Germline V gene sequence: CDR1 SGHRS, CDR2 YFSETQ. This CDR3 comprises 11 residues. The CDR3 sequence is CASSSSGTQYF. Here the CDR3 DNA reads TGCGCCAGCAGCTCGTCAGGGACCCAGTACTTC.

This clone was observed many times. The CDR3 spells CASTLDREAGGYTF. The CDR3 DNA sequence: TGTGCCAGCACGTTAGACAGGGAGGCGGGTGGCTACACCTTC. This chain links TRBV6-5 with TRBJ1-2, with 7 positions matching TRBD1. The CDR3 has 14 amino acids. CDR1 MNHEY and CDR2 SVGAGI come from the germline V gene. V lost 7 bases, J lost 7 bases, and 12 bases stayed unmatched.

This clone has only a few counts. The gene calls are TRBV18 and TRBJ2-5, with 12 positions matching TRBD1. The J call may not be correct, given that the DNA end is closer to TRBJ2-7. The germline V gene encodes CDR1 KGHSH and CDR2 LQKENI. This CDR3 is built from 16 residues. The CDR3 loop reads CASSPLAGTGGDEQYF. As DNA, the CDR3 is TGTGCCAGCTCACCACTAGCAGGGACAGGGGGCGACGAGCAGTACTTC.

This clone has ten or more counts. The chain couples TRBV27 to TRBJ1-4; 8 nucleotides align to TRBD1. CDR3 size: 17 residues. The germline V gene encodes CDR1 MNHEY and CDR2 SMNVEV (reference sequence). J gave up 8 bases and V 2 bases, and 13 bases lay outside the gene matches. CDR3: CASSLDPRAGGKEKLFF. The CDR3 nucleotides are TGTGCCAGCAGTTTAGACCCTCGGGCAGGGGGCAAGGAAAAACTGTTTTTT. Full variable domain (remainder filled in from reference TRBV27 and TRBJ1-4): EAQVTQNPRYLITVTGKKLTVTCSQNMNHEYMSWYRQDPGLGLRQIYYSMNVEVTDKGDVPEGYKVSRKEKRNFPLILESPSPNQTSLYFCASSLDPRAGGKEKLFFGSGTQLSVL.

This clone appeared many times. The chain couples TRBV5-6 to TRBJ2-5; a weak D match, TRBD2 (7 bases). CDR1 and CDR2 from the germline V gene are SGHDT and YYEEEE. The CDR3 consists of 13 residues. V was pared by 5 bases and J by 5 bases, with 13 bases between. In DNA, the CDR3 is TGTGCCAGCAGTGGGGGGGCAGGGGAGACCCAGTACTTC. It is translated as CASSGGAGETQYF.

This clone was seen at least ten times. The CDR3 DNA sequence: TGCAGCGCTGCACGGGACAGGGGGTACAATGAGCAGTTCTTC. Encoded protein: CSAARDRGYNEQFF. The genes are TRBV29-1 and TRBJ2-1; TRBD1 aligns across 11 bases. The CDR3 is made up of 14 amino acids. With 7 bases clipped from V and 4 bases from J, the junction kept 6 bases outside the gene matches. Germline CDR1 reads SQVTM; CDR2 reads ANQGSEA.

This clone was seen many times. The chain employs TRBV29-1 and TRBJ1-5; D unclear. The CDR3 has 13 amino acids. V was cut by 0 bases and J by 6 bases, with 9 bases left in between. Germline V CDR1 and CDR2: SQVTM, ANQGSEA. Here the CDR3 reads CSVEDHPGQPQHF. CDR3 nucleotides: TGCAGCGTTGAAGACCACCCGGGTCAGCCCCAGCATTTT.

Many counts were recorded for this clone. This sequence joins TRBV29-1 and TRBJ2-7; D gene uncertain. Germline CDR1 reads SQVTM; CDR2 reads ANQGSEA. The CDR3 spans 14 residues. Deletions cut 0 bases from V and 3 bases from J, with 12 bases between. The CDR3 is CSVEESSSNYEQYF. Written as DNA, the CDR3 is TGCAGCGTTGAAGAATCCAGTTCCAACTACGAGCAGTACTTC.

This clone was detected ten times or more. The V call is TRBV6-5, the J call TRBJ1-1, with D maybe TRBD1 (5 bases). The germline V and J ends were trimmed by 0 bases and 3 bases, with 14 bases remaining between them. Per the germline V gene, CDR1 is MNHEY and CDR2 is SVGAGI. The CDR3 runs to 16 residues. The CDR3 reads CASSYSISGGYTEAFF. The CDR3 bases are TGTGCCAGCAGTTACTCGATTTCGGGGGGGTACACTGAAGCTTTCTTT.

Of note for this clone: The junction does not match germline at one end; this may be a read error. The CDR3 spells CASSLYSNQPQNF. CDR3 coding DNA: TGTGCCAGCAGTTTGTATAGCAATCAGCCCCAGAATTTT. The rearrangement links TRBV28 to TRBJ1-5, with D unclear. This CDR3 has 13 amino acids. Per the germline V gene, CDR1 is MDHEN and CDR2 is SYDVKM.

The table lists this clone with many counts. The V and J genes are TRBV9 and TRBJ2-1; D remains ambiguous. The V end lost 0 bases, the J end lost 8 bases, and 9 bases lay between the germline ends. CDR3 length: 13 amino acids. From germline, CDR1 is SGDLS and CDR2 YYNGEE. CDR3 sequence (DNA): TGTGCCAGCAGCGTAGGGCCCCCAGATGAGCAGTTCTTC. Its translation: CASSVGPPDEQFF.

This clone came up many times. The chain recombines TRBV14 with TRBJ1-4, with TRBD1 matching over 9 bases. The CDR3 is 13 amino acids. In germline, CDR1 is SGHDN, CDR2 FVKESK. After removal of 9 bases from V and 6 bases from J, the junction contained 5 bases not matched to a gene. The CDR3 DNA reads TGTGCCAGTTCGGGACAGGGAGATGAAAAACTGTTTTTT. As protein: CASSGQGDEKLFF.

This clone has only a few counts. This sequence joins TRBV27 and TRBJ1-1, with unresolved D. Trimming took off 0 bases at V and 5 bases at J, with 13 bases between the two ends. The CDR3 is 15 residues long. The germline V gene encodes CDR1 MNHEY and CDR2 SMNVEV (reference sequence). CDR3 DNA sequence: TGTGCCAGCAGTTTATCGTTCAGCGCTTGGACTGAAGCTTTCTTT. Encoded protein: CASSLSFSAWTEAFF.

Ten or more counts support this clone. The V gene is TRBV7-2, the J gene TRBJ2-2; D is uncertain. This CDR3 has 11 residues. V gave up 3 bases and J gave up 11 bases, with 7 bases separating them. The germline CDR1 and CDR2 sequences are SGHTA and FQGNSA. For the CDR3, the DNA is TGTGCCAGCAGCTTCTCGCGAGAGCTGTTTTTT. It encodes CASSFSRELFF.

This clone appeared many times. The J gene is TRBJ1-6, the V gene TRBV5-1; D is unclear. The CDR3 runs to 16 residues. V was shortened by 1 base and J by 6 bases, with 14 bases between the two germline ends. CDR1 and CDR2 from the germline V gene are SGHRS and YFSETQ. CDR3 bases: TGCGCCAGCAGCTTGAAACAGTGGAAAACTAATTCACCCCTCCACTTT. As protein: CASSLKQWKTNSPLHF.

Ten or more counts support this clone. The chain uses TRBV19 and TRBJ2-2, with 8 bases lining up with TRBD1. Germline lookup yields CDR1 LNHDA and CDR2 SQIVND (reference sequence). The CDR3 sequence is 14 residues long. The J segment lost 4 bases and the V segment lost 8 bases, leaving 6 bases of the junction unmatched. The CDR3: CASPRTGLTGELFF. In DNA form, the CDR3 reads TGTGCCAGTCCCCGGACAGGGCTCACCGGGGAGCTGTTTTTT.

This clone was seen many times. The rearrangement uses TRBV30 and TRBJ1-4; no firm D call. The CDR3 spans 14 residues. Trimming took 3 bases from V and 7 from J, leaving 15 bases between them. Germline CDR1 GTSNPN, CDR2 SVGIG (reference sequence). The CDR3 is CAWRRLTRGEKLFF. CDR3 DNA sequence: TGTGCCTGGAGAAGACTCACGAGAGGTGAAAAACTGTTTTTT.

There are many counts of this clone. The chain joins TRBV19 to TRBJ1-2, with 9 positions matching TRBD1. CDR1 and CDR2 (germline): LNHDA, SQIVND (reference sequence). Trimming removed 2 bases from V and 7 bases from J; junction bases left unmatched: 5. The CDR3 runs to 14 residues. The CDR3 is CASSITGGYGGYTF. As DNA, the CDR3 is TGTGCCAGTAGTATAACAGGGGGCTACGGTGGCTACACCTTC.

In its sample, this clone was seen many times. The chain couples TRBV15 to TRBJ2-2, with D possibly matching TRBD2 (6 bases). The germline V gene has CDR1 LNHNV and CDR2 YYDKDF (reference sequence). This CDR3 contains 17 residues. Trimming shortened V by 3 bases and J by 1 base, and 15 bases separated the two germline ends. CDR3: CATSRAQGAGNTGELFF. The CDR3, as DNA: TGTGCCACCAGCAGGGCACAAGGAGCGGGGAACACCGGGGAGCTGTTTTTT. Full variable domain (rest looked up from reference TRBV15 and TRBJ2-2): DAMVIQNPRYQVTQFGKPVTLSCSQTLNHNVMYWYQQKSSQAPKLLFHYYDKDFNNEADTPDNFQSRRPNTSFCFLDIRSPGLGDTAMYLCATSRAQGAGNTGELFFGEGSRLTVL.

This clone is labeled medium-sized. This sequence joins TRBV27 and TRBJ2-1, with 7 bases that match TRBD2. This CDR3 region has 17 residues. V was clipped by 1 base and J by 4 bases; unmatched bases: 10. Germline loops: CDR1 MNHEY, CDR2 SMNVEV (reference sequence). CDR3 coding DNA: TGTGCCAGCAGTTTATTTGGGGGGGGAACCCAATACAATGAGCAGTTCTTC. It encodes CASSLFGGGTQYNEQFF.

This clone occurred many times. V is TRBV27 and J is TRBJ2-6; D may be TRBD2 (5 bases). This CDR3 is built from 15 residues. Trimming shortened V by 8 bases and J by 0 bases, and 11 bases separated the two germline ends. Germline assignment: CDR1 MNHEY and CDR2 SMNVEV (reference sequence). The CDR3 sequence: CASSLGSSGANVLTF. The CDR3 DNA follows: TGTGCCAGCTCCCTGGGGAGCTCTGGGGCCAACGTCCTGACTTTC.

Many counts were recorded for this clone. This chain uses TRBV6-1 with TRBJ2-1; 7 bases match TRBD2. The CDR3 is 15 residues long. Looked up from germline, CDR1 is MNHNS and CDR2 is SASEGT. With V trimmed by 6 bases and J by 6 bases, 11 bases remained unmatched. CDR3 bases: TGTGCCAGCAGCACACATCGGGGGGTAGGCAATGAGCAGTTCTTC. Translation gives CASSTHRGVGNEQFF.

This clone appeared many times. The chain couples TRBV11-2 to TRBJ1-1, with TRBD1 identical over 7 bases. Germline loops: CDR1 SGHAT, CDR2 FQNNGV. The V gene end was trimmed by 4 bases and the J gene end by 4 bases; junction bases not matched to a gene: 9. This CDR3 has 15 residues. The CDR3 DNA reads TGTGCCAGCAGCTCCCGACCAGGGGGAACCACTGAAGCTTTCTTT. Amino acids: CASSSRPGGTTEAFF.